Shown below are 30 T cell receptor beta chains from a single sample sequenced in a study of blood T cell repertoires in COVID-19. Profiling relied on immunoSEQ multiplex PCR, and the TCRdb table lists in-frame clones only, not all of them. The table lists just over 95,000 clones, over 70% of them singletons, with around 4% in the top ten. Material: peripheral blood. The source is a man aged 55 to 69 with acute or convalescent COVID-19.

This clone was recorded once. The V call is TRBV24-1, the J call TRBJ1-2, with D possibly TRBD1 on 5 matching bases. Between the trimmed V and J ends, which lost 5 bases and 6 bases, there was a span of 15 bases. Germline assignment: CDR1 KGHDR and CDR2 SFDVKD. The CDR3 length is 14 residues. The CDR3 DNA sequence: TGTGCCACCAGTGCCAATGGAGTAGGGGATGGCTACACCTTC. It encodes CATSANGVGDGYTF.

The V call is TRBV5-5, the J call TRBJ2-3; D is unresolved. Germline V lookup: CDR1 SGHKS, CDR2 YYEKEE (reference sequence). V was pared by 0 bases and J by 1 base, with 3 bases between. There are 13 residues in the CDR3. Here the CDR3 reads CASSLAGTDTQYF. CDR3 nucleotide sequence: TGTGCCAGCAGCTTGGCAGGCACAGATACGCAGTATTTT.

This clone was seen once. The rearrangement joins TRBV18 to TRBJ1-1; 8 bases agree with TRBD1. J was trimmed by 4 bases and V by 3 bases; bases with no gene match: 7. CDR3 length: 15 residues. Germline CDR1 is KGHSH and CDR2 is LQKENI. CDR3 sequence reads: CASSPQGARGTEAFF. CDR3 coding DNA: TGTGCCAGCTCACCTCAGGGGGCGCGAGGCACTGAAGCTTTCTTT.

This clone showed up just a few times. V usage is TRBV7-2 and J usage is TRBJ2-5; no clear D gene. Trimming shortened V by 3 bases and J by 2 bases, and 16 bases separated the two germline ends. Germline V gene lookup returns CDR1 SGHTA and CDR2 FQGNSA. This CDR3 is built from 16 residues. CDR3 in DNA: TGTGCCAGCAGCTTCGCTGGGCCACCTAATCAAGAGACCCAGTACTTC. Its protein product is CASSFAGPPNQETQYF.

The chain couples TRBV3-1 (or the pseudogene TRBV3-2) to TRBJ1-1; D gene unclear. This CDR3 comprises 14 residues. Germline CDR1 and CDR2: LGHDT and YNNKEL (reference sequence). Trimming removed 2 bases at V and 0 bases at J, with 7 bases between. The chain's CDR3 is CASSQLTVNTEAFF. The CDR3 DNA reads TGTGCCAGCAGCCAACTTACAGTGAACACTGAAGCTTTCTTT.

This clone was seen a handful of times. The chain links TRBV12-5 to TRBJ2-1, with a possible D match to TRBD2 (6 bases). Trimming took off 7 bases at V and 16 bases at J, with 20 bases between the two ends. The CDR3 has 12 amino acids. Germline CDR1 reads LGHNT; CDR2 reads FRNRAP. CDR3 sequence (DNA): TGTGCTAGTGAACGACTAGACGGAGGAGGATTCTTC. The encoded protein is CASERLDGGGFF.

The rearrangement uses TRBV5-8 and TRBJ1-1, with a possible D match to TRBD1 (6 bases). Deletions cut 2 bases from V and 4 bases from J, with 15 bases between. The V gene's germline CDR1 is SGHTS and CDR2 YDEGEE. This CDR3 region has 15 residues. CDR3 sequence: CASSFYLTGATEAFF. CDR3 in DNA: TGTGCCAGCAGCTTCTACCTGACAGGAGCCACTGAAGCTTTCTTT.

V is TRBV6-5 and J is TRBJ1-1, with 7 bases identical to TRBD1. Trimming at V came to 7 bases and at J to 1 base, leaving 6 bases not matched to a gene. The CDR3 spans 14 residues. The germline V gene encodes CDR1 MNHEY and CDR2 SVGAGI. Here the CDR3 reads CASKGAQGNTEAFF. CDR3 DNA: TGTGCCAGCAAGGGGGCGCAGGGGAACACTGAAGCTTTCTTT.

There are a few counts of this clone. V gene TRBV18 combines with J gene TRBJ1-3, with unresolved D. V lost 1 base to trimming and J lost 9 bases, with 13 bases between them. CDR1 and CDR2 from the germline V gene are KGHSH and LQKENI. The CDR3 extends over 14 amino acids. The DNA for the CDR3 is TGTGCCAGCTCACCACAACAGAACTCAGGCACCATATATTTT. Translating gives CASSPQQNSGTIYF.

In DNA form, the CDR3 reads TGTGCCAGCAGCCCCTGGGGACTAGCGGGAGTCACCGGGGAGCTGTTTTTT. It translates to CASSPWGLAGVTGELFF. The chain has TRBV5-6 and TRBJ2-2; 14 nucleotides align to TRBD2. The J segment lost 4 bases and the V segment lost 4 bases, leaving 6 bases of the junction unmatched. This CDR3 has 17 residues. CDR1 is SGHDT, CDR2 YYEEEE, per germline.

This rearrangement joins TRBV12-5 to TRBJ2-1; the D gene is possibly TRBD1 (5 bases). This CDR3 region has 17 residues. Germline V gives CDR1 LGHNT, CDR2 FRNRAP. Trimming stripped 6 bases from V and 0 bases from J, with 18 bases between. CDR3 protein: CASGRQPQVGSYNEQFF. The CDR3 DNA reads as TGTGCTAGTGGCAGACAGCCGCAGGTTGGCTCCTACAATGAGCAGTTCTTC.

The CDR3 DNA is TGTGCCAGCAGGGGAGGGACCTCGAACACCGGGGAGCTGTTTTTT. This translates into CASRGGTSNTGELFF. The chain recombines TRBV7-2 with TRBJ2-2, with TRBD2 identical over 7 bases. J lost 0 bases, V lost 6 bases, and 4 bases had no gene match. Germline CDR1 reads SGHTA; CDR2 reads FQGNSA. The length of the CDR3 is 15 residues.

The chain carries TRBV6-5 and TRBJ2-5; 8 bases match TRBD1. This CDR3 has 12 residues. The germline V gene has CDR1 MNHEY and CDR2 SVGAGI. J lost 5 bases, V lost 5 bases, and 1 base had no gene match. This chain's CDR3 is CASSRDRETQYF. The CDR3 DNA is TGTGCCAGCAGTCGGGACAGGGAGACCCAGTACTTC.

The chain has TRBV7-9 and TRBJ2-2; 9 bases align to TRBD2. The V and J ends lost 3 bases and 2 bases, in that order; junction bases with no gene match: 4. In germline, CDR1 is SEHNR, CDR2 FQNEAQ (reference sequence). The CDR3 covers 16 residues. The chain's CDR3 is CASSLLAGTNTGELFF. CDR3 in DNA: TGTGCCAGCAGCTTGCTAGCGGGGACTAACACCGGGGAGCTGTTTTTT.

The V call is TRBV9, the J call TRBJ2-2, with 7 bases identical to TRBD2. CDR3 length: 16 amino acids. The V gene end was trimmed by 2 bases and the J gene end by 1 base; junction bases not matched to a gene: 5. From germline, CDR1 is SGDLS and CDR2 YYNGEE. The CDR3 bases are TGTGCCAGCAGCGTGGAAGCTAGCGGGAACACCGGGGAGCTGTTTTTT. It yields the protein CASSVEASGNTGELFF.

The chain recombines TRBV11-3 with TRBJ1-1; no clear D gene. The length of the CDR3 is 13 residues. V lost 5 bases and J lost 6, with 13 bases in between. CDR1 and CDR2 (germline): SGHNT, YENEEA. CDR3 amino acids: CASSPRWVAEAFF. The DNA for the CDR3 is TGTGCCAGCAGCCCGCGGTGGGTGGCTGAAGCTTTCTTT.

The chain recombines TRBV27 with TRBJ1-6, with D hard to call. V lost 4 bases, J lost 3 bases, and 7 bases lay in between. There are 14 residues in the CDR3. CDR1 is MNHEY and CDR2 is SMNVEV in the germline V gene (reference sequence). The CDR3 DNA is TGTGCCAGCAGTTCCTATCTCTATAATTCACCCCTCCACTTT. Translating it yields CASSSYLYNSPLHF.

This clone was counted a single time. CDR3 nucleotides: TGTGCCAGCAGGGAGGGGGACAGGGGGCGAAACTATGGCTACACCTTC. This codes for CASREGDRGRNYGYTF. This chain connects TRBV5-4 to TRBJ1-2, with 12 bases identical to TRBD1. Germline CDR1 reads SGHNT; CDR2 reads YYREEE (reference sequence). This CDR3 region has 16 residues. The junction had 7 bases not matched to a gene; V was cut back by 5 bases and J by 2 bases. The full variable domain, in which reference TRBV5-4 and TRBJ1-2 provide the parts outside the CDR3, is ETGVTQSPTHLIKTRGQQVTLRCSSQSGHNTVSWYQQALGQGPQFIFQYYREEENGRGNFPPRFSGLQFPNYSSELNVNALELDDSALYLCASREGDRGRNYGYTFGSGTRLTVV.

This clone has a count of ten or more. V usage is TRBV6-1 and J usage is TRBJ2-7; no firm D call. There are 14 residues in the CDR3. Trimming removed 3 bases at V and 2 bases at J, with 11 bases between. Germline loops: CDR1 MNHNS, CDR2 SASEGT. For the CDR3, the DNA is TGTGCCAGCAGTGAGGGCCTTAACGCCTACGAGCAGTACGTC. Encoded protein: CASSEGLNAYEQYV.

The V and J genes are TRBV27 and TRBJ1-5; 8 nucleotides line up with TRBD1. J gave up 3 bases and V 6 bases, and 4 bases lay outside the gene matches. The CDR3 covers 14 residues. Per the germline V gene, CDR1 is MNHEY and CDR2 is SMNVEV (reference sequence). The CDR3 nucleotides read TGTGCCAGCAGCTGGACAGGGAACAATCAGCCCCAGCATTTT. This gives the protein CASSWTGNNQPQHF.

CDR3 in amino acids: CASSWGLFGNYGYTF. Here the CDR3 DNA reads TGTGCCAGCAGTTGGGGACTCTTTGGCAACTATGGCTACACCTTC. This chain uses TRBV28 with TRBJ1-2; D may be TRBD1 (5 bases). The CDR3 length is 15 residues. The V end was cut by 4 bases, the J end by 2 bases, with 14 bases between. In germline, CDR1 is MDHEN, CDR2 SYDVKM.

This rearrangement joins TRBV6-4 to TRBJ1-5; the D gene is possibly TRBD1 (6 bases). Per the germline V gene, CDR1 is MRHNA and CDR2 is SNTAGT. Trimming removed 0 bases from V and 2 bases from J, with 8 bases in between. There are 15 residues in the CDR3. CDR3 in amino acids: CASSDSEGGNQPQHF. The CDR3 region has the DNA TGTGCCAGCAGTGACTCTGAGGGGGGCAATCAGCCCCAGCATTTT.

J is TRBJ1-1 and V is TRBV29-1; D is unclear. From germline, CDR1 is SQVTM and CDR2 ANQGSEA. The V end was cut by 3 bases, the J end by 7 bases, with 9 bases between. The CDR3 is made up of 11 amino acids. The CDR3 loop is CSVDVAVEAFF. In DNA form, the CDR3 reads TGCAGCGTTGATGTGGCAGTTGAAGCTTTCTTT.

The genes are TRBV25-1 and TRBJ2-2, with 7 bases lining up with TRBD2. CDR3 length equals 18 residues. Per germline, CDR1 MGHDK and CDR2 SYGVNS. V was pared by 5 bases and J by 2 bases, with 14 bases of the junction left unmatched. The CDR3 loop is CASSLSFGLGENTGELFF. CDR3 nucleotides: TGTGCCAGCAGTTTAAGTTTTGGACTAGGGGAAAACACCGGGGAGCTGTTTTTT.

V is TRBV12-3 or TRBV12-4 and J is TRBJ1-2; 9 positions match TRBD1. Unmatched junction bases numbered 6, after V lost 5 bases and J lost 8 bases. This CDR3 has 13 amino acids. The CDR3 region is CASSLTGGEGYTF. The CDR3 region has the DNA TGTGCCAGCAGTCTGACAGGGGGAGAGGGCTACACCTTC.

The genes are TRBV7-9 and TRBJ1-1; tentatively, D is TRBD1 (5 bases). The V gene lost 2 bases and the J gene lost 1 base, with 8 bases spanning the gap. CDR1 is SEHNR and CDR2 is FQNEAQ in the germline V gene (reference sequence). There are 14 residues in the CDR3. CDR3 nucleotides: TGTGCCAGCAGCTTACAGGGAGGGAACACTGAAGCTTTCTTT. Translated, it gives CASSLQGGNTEAFF. The complete variable domain, with remaining parts taken from reference TRBV7-9 and TRBJ1-1, reads DTGVSQNPRHKITKRGQNVTFRCDPISEHNRLYWYRQTLGQGPEFLTYFQNEAQLEKSRLLSDRFSAERPKGSFSTLEIQRTEQGDSAMYLCASSLQGGNTEAFFGQGTRLTVV.

This chain connects TRBV5-4 to TRBJ2-7, with TRBD2 matching 7 bases. J was trimmed by 4 bases and V by 4 bases; bases with no gene match: 8. The CDR3 covers 14 residues. CDR1 and CDR2 from the germline V gene are SGHNT and YYREEE (reference sequence). The CDR3 loop is CASSTGTTSYEQYV. CDR3 in DNA: TGTGCCAGCAGCACCGGGACTACTTCTTACGAGCAGTACGTC.

The chain carries TRBV7-2 and TRBJ2-3; maybe TRBD1 (6 bases). The CDR3 runs 14 residues. V lost 5 bases and J 2 bases, leaving 11 bases between the germline ends. The germline V gene encodes CDR1 SGHTA and CDR2 FQGNSA. CDR3 DNA sequence: TGTGCCAGCAGCACGGGACACAACACAGATACGCAGTATTTT. It yields the protein CASSTGHNTDTQYF.

V usage is TRBV20-1 and J usage is TRBJ1-1; unclear D gene. The V gene lost 6 bases and the J gene lost 9 bases, with 5 bases spanning the gap. The CDR3 loop spans 8 amino acids. The germline gives CDR1 DFQATT, CDR2 SNEGSKA (reference sequence). The DNA for the CDR3 is TGCAGTGCCTATAAAGCTTTCTTT. Protein sequence: CSAYKAFF.

The chain employs TRBV29-1 and TRBJ2-2; 11 bases line up with TRBD2. This CDR3 has 14 amino acids. With V trimmed by 6 bases and J by 1 base, 1 base remained unmatched. From germline, CDR1 is SQVTM and CDR2 ANQGSEA. CDR3 protein: CSVGLAENTGELFF. As DNA, the CDR3 is TGCAGCGTGGGACTAGCGGAGAACACCGGGGAGCTGTTTTTT.